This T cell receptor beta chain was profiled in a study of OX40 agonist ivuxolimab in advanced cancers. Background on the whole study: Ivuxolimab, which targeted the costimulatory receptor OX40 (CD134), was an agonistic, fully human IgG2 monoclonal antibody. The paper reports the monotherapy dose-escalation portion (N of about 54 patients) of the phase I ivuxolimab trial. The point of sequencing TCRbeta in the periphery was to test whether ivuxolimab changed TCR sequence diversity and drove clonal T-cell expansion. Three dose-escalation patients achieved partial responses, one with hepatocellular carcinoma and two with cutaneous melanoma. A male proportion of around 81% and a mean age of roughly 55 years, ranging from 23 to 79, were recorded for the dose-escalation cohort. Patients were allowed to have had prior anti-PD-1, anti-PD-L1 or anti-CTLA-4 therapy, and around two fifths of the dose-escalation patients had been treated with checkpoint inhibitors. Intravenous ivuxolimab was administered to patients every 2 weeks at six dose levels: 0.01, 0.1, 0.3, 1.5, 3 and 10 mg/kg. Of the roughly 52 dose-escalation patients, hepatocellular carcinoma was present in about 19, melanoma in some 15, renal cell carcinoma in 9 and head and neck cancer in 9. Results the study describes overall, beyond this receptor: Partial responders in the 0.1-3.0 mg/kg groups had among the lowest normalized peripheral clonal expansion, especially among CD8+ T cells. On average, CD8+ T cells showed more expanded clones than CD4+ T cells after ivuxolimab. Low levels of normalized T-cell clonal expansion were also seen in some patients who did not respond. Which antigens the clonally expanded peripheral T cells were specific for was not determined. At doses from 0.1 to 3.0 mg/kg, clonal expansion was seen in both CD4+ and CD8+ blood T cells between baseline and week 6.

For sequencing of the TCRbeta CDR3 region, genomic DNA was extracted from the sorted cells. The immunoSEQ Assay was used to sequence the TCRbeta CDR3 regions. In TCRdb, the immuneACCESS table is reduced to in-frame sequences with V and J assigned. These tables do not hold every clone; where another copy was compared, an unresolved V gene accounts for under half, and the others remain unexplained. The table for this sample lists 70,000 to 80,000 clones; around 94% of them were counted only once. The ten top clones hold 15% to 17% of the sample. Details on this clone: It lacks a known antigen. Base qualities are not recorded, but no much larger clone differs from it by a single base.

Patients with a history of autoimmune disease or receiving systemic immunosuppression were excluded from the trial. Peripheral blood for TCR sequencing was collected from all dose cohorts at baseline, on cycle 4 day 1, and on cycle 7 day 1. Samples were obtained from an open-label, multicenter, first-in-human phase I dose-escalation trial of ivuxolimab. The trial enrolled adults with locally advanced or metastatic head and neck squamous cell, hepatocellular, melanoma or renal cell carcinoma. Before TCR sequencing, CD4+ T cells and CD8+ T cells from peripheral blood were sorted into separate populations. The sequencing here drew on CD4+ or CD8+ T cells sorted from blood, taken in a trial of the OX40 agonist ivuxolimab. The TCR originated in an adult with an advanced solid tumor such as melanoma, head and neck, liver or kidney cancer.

The DNA sequence follows: TGTGCCAGCAGCTTAGTAACCGGGACTAGGACTGCGGAGCAGTACTTC. It specifies CASSLVTGTRTAEQYF. The receptor chain draws on TRBV11-2 and TRBJ2-7; 8 bases in between match TRBD2. Trimmed from V: 1 base; trimmed from J: 7 bases; junction bases lacking a gene match: 12. Sequences SGHAT (CDR1) and FQNNGV (CDR2) are obtained from the germline V gene. The CDR3 holds 16 amino acids from the cysteine to the phenylalanine. The kept DNA is CDR3 alone, 48 bases in frame from the first base.